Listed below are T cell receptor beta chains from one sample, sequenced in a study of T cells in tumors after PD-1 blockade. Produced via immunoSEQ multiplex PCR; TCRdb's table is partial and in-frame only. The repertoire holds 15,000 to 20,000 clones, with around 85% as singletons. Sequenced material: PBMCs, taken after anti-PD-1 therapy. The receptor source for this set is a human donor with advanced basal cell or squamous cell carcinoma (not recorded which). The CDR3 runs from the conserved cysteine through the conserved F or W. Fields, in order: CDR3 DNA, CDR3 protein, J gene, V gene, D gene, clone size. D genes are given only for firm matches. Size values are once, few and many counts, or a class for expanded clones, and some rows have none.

TGTGCCAGCAGATACCGGGCTGAGCAGTTCTTC CASRYRAEQFF TRBJ2-1 TRBV2 NA NA
TGTGCCAGCAGTTACTCAGGGGGAGGACATAATTCACCCCTCCACTTT CASSYSGGGHNSPLHF TRBJ1-6 TRBV6-5 NA medium-sized
TGTGCCAGCAGCGTAGGGGACGGAGGCGTGAACACTGAAGCTTTCTTT CASSVGDGGVNTEAFF TRBJ1-1 TRBV9 NA NA
TGTGCCAGCAGCCGCCTGGCGCGGACCTTTGAGGTTGATACGCAGTATTTT CASSRLARTFEVDTQYF TRBJ2-3 TRBV4-2 NA NA
TGTGCCAGCAGCTTATCCAGGGAGTACTATGGCTACACCTTC CASSLSREYYGYTF TRBJ1-2 TRBV7-2 NA NA
TGTGCCAGCCCCGGAGGGGGTTGGGGTCTGGGCAATCAGCCCCAGCATTTT CASPGGGWGLGNQPQHF TRBJ1-5 TRBV5-8 NA NA
TGTGCCAGCTCACCACACCCCCCGGGGGCTTTGGACACTGAAGCTTTCTTT CASSPHPPGALDTEAFF TRBJ1-1 TRBV18 NA NA
TGTGCCACCAGTGACCAAGACTGGAAAGAGACCCAGTACTTC CATSDQDWKETQYF TRBJ2-5 TRBV24-1 NA once
TGTGCCAGCAGTTTCTCTTATCCCGGCGCCACAGATACGCAGTATTTT CASSFSYPGATDTQYF TRBJ2-3 TRBV27 NA NA
TGTGCCAGCAGTTTATCGATCAGGGGCGCAGAGAACACTGAAGCTTTCTTT CASSLSIRGAENTEAFF TRBJ1-1 TRBV27 NA NA
TGTGCCAGTAGGTCTACAGGGGACGGAGGTGGCTACACCTTC CASRSTGDGGGYTF TRBJ1-2 TRBV19 TRBD1 NA
TGTGCCAGCAACTTGGGCGGCCGCACAGATACGCAGTATTTT CASNLGGRTDTQYF TRBJ2-3 TRBV27 NA NA
TGTGCCAGCAGCCACGGGGGTTACTACGAGCAGTACTTC CASSHGGYYEQYF TRBJ2-7 TRBV3-1/TRBV3-2 NA NA
TGTGCCAGCAGCTTAGCGACAAAGAACAATGAGCAGTTCTTC CASSLATKNNEQFF TRBJ2-1 TRBV5-5 NA NA
TGTGCCAGCAGCTTAATGGAGGGGATGGATACGCAGTATTTT CASSLMEGMDTQYF TRBJ2-3 TRBV13 NA NA
TGTGCCAGCAGCTCTGGACTGGACACAGATACGCAGTATTTT CASSSGLDTDTQYF TRBJ2-3 TRBV7-9 NA NA
TGTGCCAGCAGAGGGGACGGGGTGATCTACGAGCAGTACTTC CASRGDGVIYEQYF TRBJ2-7 TRBV6-5 NA NA
TGTGCCAGCAGCCCCCGACTAGCGGGAGGGAATGAGCAGTTCTTC CASSPRLAGGNEQFF TRBJ2-1 TRBV11-3 TRBD2 NA
TGTGCCAGCTCAACCGGGACACACTCCTACGAGCAGTACTTC CASSTGTHSYEQYF TRBJ2-7 TRBV18 NA NA